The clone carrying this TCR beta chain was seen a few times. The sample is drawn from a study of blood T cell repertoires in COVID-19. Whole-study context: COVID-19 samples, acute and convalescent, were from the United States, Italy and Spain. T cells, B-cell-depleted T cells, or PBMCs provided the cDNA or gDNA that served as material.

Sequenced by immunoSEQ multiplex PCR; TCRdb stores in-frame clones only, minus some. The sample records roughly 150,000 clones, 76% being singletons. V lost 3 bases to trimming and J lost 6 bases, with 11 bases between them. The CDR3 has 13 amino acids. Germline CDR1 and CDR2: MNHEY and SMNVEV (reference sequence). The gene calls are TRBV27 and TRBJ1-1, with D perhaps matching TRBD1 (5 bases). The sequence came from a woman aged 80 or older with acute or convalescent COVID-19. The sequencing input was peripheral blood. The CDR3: CASSLQGTPEAFF. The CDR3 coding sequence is TGTGCCAGCAGTTTGCAGGGCACCCCTGAAGCTTTCTTT.